The 12 T cell receptor beta chains below come from one sample, sequenced in a study of CD8+ T cells in alopecia areata (dated by TCRdb to 2016 to 2019). The receptor library was made with the immunoSEQ multiplex PCR assay. To provide template for TCR sequencing, every sample had RNA extracted and reverse transcribed into cDNA. TCRdb retrieved this table from immuneACCESS and kept in-frame rearrangements only. Not all clones are present; in checked studies, unresolved V genes account for under half, and no reason is known for the remainder. The sample contains about 160,000 clones, roughly 65% of them found a single time. Jointly, the top ten make up about 0.94% of the sample. The time point label, as the study defines it: less than five weeks on oral tofacitinib. The treatment or condition label, read with the paper, signifies: oral pan-JAK inhibitor, 5-10 mg twice daily. Sequencing was performed on CD4+ T cells sorted from blood, taken at week 4, from a patient treated with tofacitinib. These receptors originate from a human donor with alopecia areata.

The chain carries TRBV6-5 and TRBJ1-2; D call uncertain. This CDR3 spans 12 amino acids. Germline V gene sequence: CDR1 MNHEY, CDR2 SVGAGI. Trimming removed 7 bases at V and 4 bases at J, with 10 bases between. The CDR3 DNA sequence: TGTGCCAGCACGGCACGCGGCTATGGCTACACCTTC. This translates into CASTARGYGYTF.

Only a few counts were recorded for this clone. The chain is built from TRBV19 and TRBJ2-7; no clear D. Trimming left V 5 bases short and J 3 bases short, with 14 bases between. The germline V gene has CDR1 LNHDA and CDR2 SQIVND (reference sequence). This CDR3 has 14 residues. The CDR3 sequence is CASSEFGNHYEQYF. The CDR3 DNA reads as TGTGCCAGTAGTGAGTTTGGGAACCACTACGAGCAGTACTTC.

This clone was seen only a few times. The chain combines TRBV28 with TRBJ1-2; D gene ambiguous. V gave up 1 base and J gave up 4 bases, with 10 bases separating them. Looked up from germline, CDR1 is MDHEN and CDR2 is SYDVKM. CDR3 length equals 14 residues. CDR3 in amino acids: CASSLLSGIYGYTF. The CDR3 DNA is TGTGCCAGCAGTTTATTATCGGGGATCTATGGCTACACCTTC.

This sequence joins TRBV13 and TRBJ2-1; D assignment may be TRBD1 or TRBD2 (5 bases each). V was pared by 6 bases and J by 7 bases, with 13 bases between. This CDR3 is built from 13 residues. CDR1 is PRHDT, CDR2 FYEKMQ, per germline (reference sequence). The CDR3 here is CASSTRGVNEQFF. CDR3 bases: TGTGCCAGCAGTACCCGGGGCGTTAATGAGCAGTTCTTC.

This sequence joins TRBV9 and TRBJ2-1; no firm D call. This CDR3 comprises 17 residues. The V gene's germline CDR1 is SGDLS and CDR2 YYNGEE. The V and J ends lost 0 bases and 0 bases respectively, with 13 bases between them. This CDR3 is CASSVASGFASYNEQFF. CDR3 DNA: TGTGCCAGCAGCGTAGCATCAGGTTTCGCCTCCTACAATGAGCAGTTCTTC.

This rearrangement joins TRBV14 to TRBJ2-7; a possible D gene is TRBD2 (5 bases). Germline assignment: CDR1 SGHDN and CDR2 FVKESK. Trimming removed 2 bases from V and 4 bases from J, with 9 bases in between. The CDR3 runs to 13 residues. The DNA for the CDR3 is TGTGCCAGCAGCCAAATACGGACTTACGAGCAGTACTTC. It translates to CASSQIRTYEQYF.

This clone was recorded a few times. CDR3 sequence (DNA): TGTGCCAGCAGCGAGGCCCTTTGGCCTCCAAACACTGAAGCTTTCTTT. Its translation: CASSEALWPPNTEAFF. The chain links TRBV9 to TRBJ1-1, with D unresolved. The V end lost 3 bases, the J end lost 2 bases, and 17 bases lay between the germline ends. This CDR3 has 16 residues. Germline CDR1 reads SGDLS; CDR2 reads YYNGEE.

The rearrangement uses TRBV30 and TRBJ2-5; D is ambiguous. CDR1 is GTSNPN and CDR2 is SVGIG in the germline V gene (reference sequence). The V gene lost 2 bases and the J gene lost 3 bases, with 7 bases spanning the gap. The CDR3 has 12 residues. The CDR3 protein is CAWSPAEETQYF. In DNA form, the CDR3 reads TGTGCCTGGAGTCCAGCAGAAGAGACCCAGTACTTC.

This clone was seen a handful of times. This chain joins TRBV11-2 and TRBJ1-6; D is perhaps TRBD1 (6 bases). Trimming removed 6 bases at V and 7 bases at J, with 13 bases between. In germline, CDR1 is SGHAT, CDR2 FQNNGV. This CDR3 spans 14 amino acids. The CDR3 protein is CASSPQTGNSPLHF. Here the CDR3 DNA reads TGTGCCAGCAGTCCACAAACAGGGAATTCACCCCTCCACTTT.

This chain joins TRBV30 and TRBJ1-4, with D unclear. Trimming removed 0 bases from V and 2 bases from J, with 7 bases in between. Per germline, CDR1 GTSNPN and CDR2 SVGIG (reference sequence). There are 14 residues in the CDR3. CDR3 loop: CAWSVGGTNEKLFF. DNA of the CDR3: TGTGCCTGGAGTGTAGGAGGGACTAATGAAAAACTGTTTTTT.

V is TRBV7-2 and J is TRBJ1-4; a possible D gene is TRBD1 (6 bases). V lost 3 bases, J lost 6 bases, and 8 bases lay in between. The CDR3 is 13 residues long. Germline loops: CDR1 SGHTA, CDR2 FQGNSA. CDR3 protein: CASSLGAYEKLFF. CDR3 sequence (DNA): TGTGCCAGCAGCTTGGGGGCATATGAAAAACTGTTTTTT.

This clone has just a few counts. The gene calls are TRBV30 and TRBJ2-3; D gene uncertain. V gave up 1 base and J gave up 4 bases, with 6 bases separating them. Germline CDR1 reads GTSNPN; CDR2 reads SVGIG (reference sequence). The CDR3 totals 12 residues. This chain's CDR3 is CAWSGVADTQYF. The CDR3 DNA follows: TGTGCCTGGAGTGGAGTGGCAGATACGCAGTATTTT.